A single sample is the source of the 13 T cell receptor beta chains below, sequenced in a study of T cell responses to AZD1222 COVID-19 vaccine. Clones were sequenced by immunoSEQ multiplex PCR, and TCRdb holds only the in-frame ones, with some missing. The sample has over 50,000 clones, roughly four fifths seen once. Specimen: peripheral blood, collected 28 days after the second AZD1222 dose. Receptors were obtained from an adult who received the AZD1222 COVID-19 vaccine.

The DNA for the CDR3 is TGTGCCGTGATGGGGACAGGGTCCTACGAGCAGTACTTC. Translated, it gives CAVMGTGSYEQYF. V and J are TRBV30 and TRBJ2-7, with TRBD1 identical over 9 bases. Trimming took 8 bases from V and 1 from J; bases not matched to a gene: 6. The length of the CDR3 is 13 residues. Germline loops: CDR1 GTSNPN, CDR2 SVGIG (reference sequence).

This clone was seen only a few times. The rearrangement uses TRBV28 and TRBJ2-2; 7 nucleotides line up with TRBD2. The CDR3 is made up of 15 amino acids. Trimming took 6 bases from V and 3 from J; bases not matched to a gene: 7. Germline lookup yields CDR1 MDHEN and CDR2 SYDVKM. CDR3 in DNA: TGTGCCAGCAGCTACGGGGGGACGCACACCGGGGAGCTGTTTTTT. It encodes CASSYGGTHTGELFF. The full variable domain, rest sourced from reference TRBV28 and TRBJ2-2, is DVKVTQSSRYLVKRTGEKVFLECVQDMDHENMFWYRQDPGLGLRLIYFSYDVKMKEKGDIPEGYSVSREKKERFSLILESASTNQTSMYLCASSYGGTHTGELFFGEGSRLTVL.

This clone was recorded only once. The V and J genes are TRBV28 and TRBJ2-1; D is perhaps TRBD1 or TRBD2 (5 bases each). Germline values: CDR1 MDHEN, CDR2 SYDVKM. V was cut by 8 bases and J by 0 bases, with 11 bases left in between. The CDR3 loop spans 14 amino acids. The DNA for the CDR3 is TGTGCCAGCCGGGGCCCGAGCTCCTACAATGAGCAGTTCTTC. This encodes CASRGPSSYNEQFF.

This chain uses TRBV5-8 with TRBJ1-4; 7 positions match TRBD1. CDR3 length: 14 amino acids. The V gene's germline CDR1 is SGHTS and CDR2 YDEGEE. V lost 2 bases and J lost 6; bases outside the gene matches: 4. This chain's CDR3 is CASSFGQAHEKLFF. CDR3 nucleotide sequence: TGTGCCAGCAGCTTTGGACAGGCCCATGAAAAACTGTTTTTT.

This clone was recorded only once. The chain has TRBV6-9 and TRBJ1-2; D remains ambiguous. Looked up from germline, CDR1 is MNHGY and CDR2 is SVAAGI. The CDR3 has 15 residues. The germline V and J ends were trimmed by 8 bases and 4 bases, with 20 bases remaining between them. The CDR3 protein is CASSRTRRVPYGYTF. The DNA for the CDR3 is TGTGCCAGCTCAAGAACCAGAAGGGTCCCCTATGGCTACACCTTC.

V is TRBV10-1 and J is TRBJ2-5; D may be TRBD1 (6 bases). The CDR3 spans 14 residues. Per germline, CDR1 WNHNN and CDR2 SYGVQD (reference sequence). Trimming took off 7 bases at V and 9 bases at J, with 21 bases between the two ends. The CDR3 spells CASITHRVQGSQYF. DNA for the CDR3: TGCGCCAGCATTACTCACCGCGTTCAGGGGTCCCAGTACTTC.

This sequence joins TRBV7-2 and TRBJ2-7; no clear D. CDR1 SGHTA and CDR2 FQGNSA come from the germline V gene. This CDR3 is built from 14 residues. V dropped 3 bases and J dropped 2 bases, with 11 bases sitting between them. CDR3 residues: CASSLGGSTYEQYF. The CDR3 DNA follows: TGTGCCAGCAGCTTGGGCGGATCAACCTACGAGCAGTACTTC.

In nucleotides, the CDR3 is TGTGCCAGCAGCTCCGGGACTAGTCCCACCGGGGAGCTGTTTTTT. It codes for CASSSGTSPTGELFF. V usage is TRBV11-3 and J usage is TRBJ2-2; 8 nucleotides line up with TRBD2. With V trimmed by 4 bases and J by 4 bases, 5 bases remained unmatched. Germline V gives CDR1 SGHNT, CDR2 YENEEA. CDR3 size: 15 residues.

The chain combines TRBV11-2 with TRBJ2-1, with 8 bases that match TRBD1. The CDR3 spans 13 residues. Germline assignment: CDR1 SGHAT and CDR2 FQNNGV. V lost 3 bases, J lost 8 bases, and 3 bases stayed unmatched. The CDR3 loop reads CASSFDRGDEQFF. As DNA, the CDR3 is TGTGCCAGCAGCTTTGACAGGGGCGATGAGCAGTTCTTC.

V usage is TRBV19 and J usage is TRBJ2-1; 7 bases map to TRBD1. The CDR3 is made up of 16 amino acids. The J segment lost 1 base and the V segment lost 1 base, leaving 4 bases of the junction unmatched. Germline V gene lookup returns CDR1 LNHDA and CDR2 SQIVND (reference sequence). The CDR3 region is CASSIAPRGSYNEQFF. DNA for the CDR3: TGTGCCAGTAGTATAGCCCCCAGGGGGTCCTACAATGAGCAGTTCTTC. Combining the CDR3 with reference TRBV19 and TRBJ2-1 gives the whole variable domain DGGITQSPKYLFRKEGQNVTLSCEQNLNHDAMYWYRQDPGQGLRLIYYSQIVNDFQKGDIAEGYSVSREKKESFPLTVTSAQKNPTAFYLCASSIAPRGSYNEQFFGPGTRLTVL.

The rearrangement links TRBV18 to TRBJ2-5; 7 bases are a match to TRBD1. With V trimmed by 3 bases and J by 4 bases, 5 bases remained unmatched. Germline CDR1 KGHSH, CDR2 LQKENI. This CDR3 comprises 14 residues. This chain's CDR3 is CASSPFDRAETQYF. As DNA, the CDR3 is TGTGCCAGCTCACCCTTCGACAGGGCAGAGACCCAGTACTTC. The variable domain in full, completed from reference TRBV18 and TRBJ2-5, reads NAGVMQNPRHLVRRRGQEARLRCSPMKGHSHVYWYRQLPEEGLKFMVYLQKENIIDESGMPKERFSAEFPKEGPSILRIQQVVRGDSAAYFCASSPFDRAETQYFGPGTRLLVL.

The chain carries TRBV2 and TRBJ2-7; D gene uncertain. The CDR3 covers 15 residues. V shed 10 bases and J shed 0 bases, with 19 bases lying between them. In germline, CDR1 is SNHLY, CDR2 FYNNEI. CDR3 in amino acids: CANPDSRRASYEQYF. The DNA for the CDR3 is TGTGCCAACCCCGATTCTAGGCGAGCCTCCTACGAGCAGTACTTC.

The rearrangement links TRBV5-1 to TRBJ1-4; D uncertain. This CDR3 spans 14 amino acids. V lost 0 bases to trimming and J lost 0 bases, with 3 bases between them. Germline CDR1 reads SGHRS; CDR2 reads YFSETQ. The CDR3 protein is CASSLGATNEKLFF. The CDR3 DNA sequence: TGCGCCAGCAGCTTGGGTGCAACTAATGAAAAACTGTTTTTT.